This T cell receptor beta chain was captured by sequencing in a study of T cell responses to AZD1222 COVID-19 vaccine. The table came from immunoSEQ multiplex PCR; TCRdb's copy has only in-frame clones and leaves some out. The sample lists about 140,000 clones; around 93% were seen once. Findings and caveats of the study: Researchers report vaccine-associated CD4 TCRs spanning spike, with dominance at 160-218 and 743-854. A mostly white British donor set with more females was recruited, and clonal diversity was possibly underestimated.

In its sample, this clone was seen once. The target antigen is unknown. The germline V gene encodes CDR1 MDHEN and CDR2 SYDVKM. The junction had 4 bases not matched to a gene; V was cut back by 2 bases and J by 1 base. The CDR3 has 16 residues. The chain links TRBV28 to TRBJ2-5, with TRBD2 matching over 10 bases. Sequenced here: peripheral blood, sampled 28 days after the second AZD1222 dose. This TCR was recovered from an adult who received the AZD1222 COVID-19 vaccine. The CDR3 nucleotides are TGTGCCAGCAGTTTAGGACAGCGGGAGGGCCAAGAGACCCAGTACTTC. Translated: CASSLGQREGQETQYF. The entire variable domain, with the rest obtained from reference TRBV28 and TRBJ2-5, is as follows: DVKVTQSSRYLVKRTGEKVFLECVQDMDHENMFWYRQDPGLGLRLIYFSYDVKMKEKGDIPEGYSVSREKKERFSLILESASTNQTSMYLCASSLGQREGQETQYFGPGTRLLVL.